This TCR beta chain stems from a study of blood T cell repertoires in COVID-19 (dated by TCRdb to about 2020). As for the study more broadly: Samples from collaborators originated in the United States, Italy and Spain and spanned both the acute and convalescent phases of COVID-19. Deeply sampled blood TCRbeta repertoires from subjects exposed to, actively infected with, or recovered from COVID-19 were included in the dataset. The samples were drawn from the first 160 participants of the ongoing ImmuneRACE study and from 950 to 1,500 subjects provided by 6 global collaborators. Nearly every sample came with metadata listing a de-identified subject ID, COVID-19 status, age in years and sex. The repertoires were released in a freely available public database meant as a resource for research on the immune response to SARS-CoV-2. HLA class I and class II types, where available, came from metadata supplied by the sample provider rather than from assay-based typing. The material from the prospective study consisted of cDNA or gDNA derived from T cells, B-cell-depleted T cells, or PBMCs. Broader findings and caveats from the paper: The quantity of clinical and demographic metadata differed by source and by participant and was supplied without curation.

Note on this clone: The clone's antigen remains unknown. No quality values exist for individual bases; no much larger clone is one base distant.

TCRbeta CDR3 regions were amplified from genomic DNA using the immunoSEQ Assay, a bias-controlled multiplex PCR. The published analysis was carried out like this. Within the assay, amplification of reference gene primers was used to estimate how many nucleated cells each sample contained. To quantify the absolute abundance of each unique TCRbeta CDR3 rearrangement, sequence reads were collapsed and filtered. For each sample, productive Simpson clonality was calculated as the square root of Simpson's diversity index across productive rearrangements. Drawn from immuneACCESS, this table holds only the in-frame rearrangements with V and J called that TCRdb kept. Clones are partly lost; checked studies trace under half to an unresolved V gene and leave the rest unexplained. That table supplies the V and J calls and clone size; D and trimming were determined from the DNA. In this sample the table shows fewer than 400,000 clones, more than 75% of which occur a single time. The ten largest make up 2.5% to 3.5% of the sample.

As encoded in the germline V gene, CDR1 is MGHRA while CDR2 is YSYEKL. Including the terminal cysteine and phenylalanine, the CDR3 comprises 11 residues. Only CDR3 DNA remains: 33 bases, in frame from the first base. V is clipped by 3 bases and J by 7 bases, and the sequence between their germline boundaries is 6 bases long. Collaborating institutions collected whole blood in K2EDTA tubes following their own protocols. Collaborator samples were shipped for TCRbeta analysis as frozen whole blood, isolated PBMCs, or DNA extracted from either sample type. The origin of this receptor is a human donor in a cohort sampled during active COVID-19. The rearrangement joined TRBV4-1 to TRBJ1-1, with the D gene call left open. Sample: peripheral blood. The DNA reads as follows: TGCGCCAGCAGCCACCAGGATGAAGCTTTCTTT. The encoded protein is CASSHQDEAFF.